The 17 T cell receptor beta chains given below trace back to one sample, sequenced in a study of cytomegalovirus exposure and HLA in healthy donors. The PCR used 60 Vbeta and 13 Jbeta primers. Clones were sequenced by immunoSEQ multiplex PCR, and TCRdb holds only the in-frame ones, with some missing. The table shows just under 250,000 clones, with 82% occurring only once. Sequenced material: PBMCs. All receptors derive from a woman between 40 and 50 years old in good health and CMV-seropositive.

This clone was detected only a few times. This chain connects TRBV19 to TRBJ2-3; 9 positions match TRBD1. There are 14 residues in the CDR3. Germline V CDR1 and CDR2: LNHDA, SQIVND (reference sequence). The junction had 5 bases not matched to a gene; V was cut back by 6 bases and J by 4 bases. DNA of the CDR3: TGTGCCAGTAGGAAAACAGGGGGCCCAGATACGCAGTATTTT. Amino acids: CASRKTGGPDTQYF.

Concerning this clone: Relative to the germline gene, one junction end is altered; a read error may explain this. The chain combines TRBV7-9 with TRBJ1-2; the D is unclear. The CDR3 runs 14 residues. Germline CDR1 reads SEHNR; CDR2 reads FQNEAQ (reference sequence). The CDR3 bases are TGTTCCAGCACCCGGAGGGAACTTAACTATGGCTACACCTTC. It codes for CSSTRRELNYGYTF. The variable domain in full, completed from reference TRBV7-9 and TRBJ1-2, reads DTGVSQNPRHKITKRGQNVTFRCDPISEHNRLYWYRQTLGQGPEFLTYFQNEAQLEKSRLLSDRFSAERPKGSFSTLEIQRTEQGDSAMYLCSSTRRELNYGYTFGSGTRLTVV.

V usage is TRBV5-5 and J usage is TRBJ1-2; 9 bases are shared with TRBD1. The J segment lost 3 bases and the V segment lost 4 bases, leaving 1 base of the junction unmatched. The CDR3 runs to 13 residues. CDR1 SGHKS and CDR2 YYEKEE come from the germline V gene (reference sequence). The CDR3 loop is CASSRDRDYGYTF. Written as DNA, the CDR3 is TGTGCCAGCAGCCGGGACAGGGACTATGGCTACACCTTC.

The V and J genes are TRBV14 and TRBJ2-1, with D possibly TRBD1 on 6 matching bases. CDR3 length: 15 residues. V dropped 5 bases and J dropped 4 bases, with 15 bases sitting between them. Looked up from germline, CDR1 is SGHDN and CDR2 is FVKESK. The CDR3 DNA reads as TGTGCCAGCAGCTCAGGGGTCCTAGGATACAATGAGCAGTTCTTC. Its translation is CASSSGVLGYNEQFF.

The chain couples TRBV19 to TRBJ1-4; TRBD1 matches at 8 bases. Germline loops: CDR1 LNHDA, CDR2 SQIVND (reference sequence). V lost 6 bases, J lost 5 bases, and 8 bases stayed unmatched. The CDR3 is 15 residues long. This CDR3 is CASSDGQGGNEKLFF. The CDR3 bases are TGTGCCAGTAGCGACGGACAGGGAGGGAATGAAAAACTGTTTTTT. Using reference TRBV19 and TRBJ1-4 for the parts outside the CDR3, the full variable domain is DGGITQSPKYLFRKEGQNVTLSCEQNLNHDAMYWYRQDPGQGLRLIYYSQIVNDFQKGDIAEGYSVSREKKESFPLTVTSAQKNPTAFYLCASSDGQGGNEKLFFGSGTQLSVL.

The V gene is TRBV7-6, the J gene TRBJ1-1; D not certain. The V gene's germline CDR1 is SGHVS and CDR2 FNYEAQ. This CDR3 is 17 amino acids long. Deletions cut 2 bases from V and 0 bases from J, with 16 bases between. CDR3 DNA sequence: TGTGCCAGCAGCTTAATGACCGGGATAGTCATGAACACTGAAGCTTTCTTT. As protein: CASSLMTGIVMNTEAFF.

V is TRBV6-1 and J is TRBJ2-7, with D possibly being TRBD1 (6 bases). Looked up from germline, CDR1 is MNHNS and CDR2 is SASEGT. This CDR3 comprises 14 residues. Trimming pared 5 bases from V and 0 bases from J, leaving 11 bases between. The DNA for the CDR3 is TGTGCCAGCAGTCGGGACATGAGCTCCTACGAGCAGTACTTC. This gives the protein CASSRDMSSYEQYF.

The rearrangement joins TRBV30 to TRBJ2-1; TRBD2 aligns across 12 bases. CDR1 is GTSNPN, CDR2 SVGIG, per germline (reference sequence). This CDR3 is built from 15 residues. The V segment lost 3 bases and the J segment 7 bases; nucleotides outside the gene matches: 7. Here the CDR3 DNA reads TGTGCCTGGAGGAGGAGACTAGCGGGAGATAATGAGCAGTTCTTC. Translated: CAWRRRLAGDNEQFF.

The V gene is TRBV5-1, the J gene TRBJ2-2, with TRBD1 matching 11 bases. J lost 6 bases, V lost 3 bases, and 7 bases had no gene match. This CDR3 has 16 residues. Germline V lookup: CDR1 SGHRS, CDR2 YFSETQ. The CDR3 loop is CASSWTGGAGAGELFF. The CDR3 DNA follows: TGCGCCAGCAGCTGGACAGGGGGCGCCGGGGCCGGGGAGCTGTTTTTT.

The genes are TRBV19 and TRBJ1-2; TRBD1 matches 7 bases. CDR3 length equals 12 residues. Germline V CDR1 and CDR2: LNHDA, SQIVND (reference sequence). V lost 8 bases to trimming and J lost 9 bases; unmatched junction nucleotides: 9. CDR3 bases: TGTGCCAGTCCCCTACCGGGACAGTGCTACACCTTC. Protein: CASPLPGQCYTF.

A word on this clone: Different DNA sequences within this sample yield the same CDR3. V and J are TRBV4-3 and TRBJ2-3; D not certain. The ends were cut back, 0 bases at V and 2 bases at J, with 9 bases in the middle. The length of the CDR3 is 15 residues. Germline CDR1 LGHNA, CDR2 YSLEER. This CDR3 reads CASSQDGGYTDTQYF. DNA for the CDR3: TGCGCCAGCAGCCAAGATGGCGGATACACAGATACGCAGTATTTT.

This chain links TRBV10-1 with TRBJ2-5, with TRBD1 matching 7 bases. The CDR3 totals 15 residues. Trimming at V came to 0 bases and at J to 5 bases, leaving 6 bases not matched to a gene. Germline V gene sequence: CDR1 WNHNN, CDR2 SYGVQD (reference sequence). The CDR3 sequence is CASSESRGLGETQYF. The CDR3 DNA follows: TGCGCCAGCAGTGAGTCAAGGGGGCTGGGGGAGACCCAGTACTTC.

The V call is TRBV11-1, the J call TRBJ2-1; D possibly corresponds to TRBD2 (5 bases). Germline V CDR1 and CDR2: SGHAT, FQDESV (reference sequence). Trimming removed 5 bases at V and 8 bases at J, with 16 bases between. There are 14 residues in the CDR3. The CDR3 DNA follows: TGTGCCAGCAGCCGCCCCCCGGGGTCCGATGAGCAGTTCTTC. It encodes CASSRPPGSDEQFF.

This chain joins TRBV27 and TRBJ1-5; D is perhaps TRBD1 (5 bases). The V gene's germline CDR1 is MNHEY and CDR2 SMNVEV (reference sequence). V was shortened by 2 bases and J by 2 bases, with 7 bases between the two germline ends. The CDR3 contains 14 residues. As DNA, the CDR3 is TGTGCCAGCAGTTTAGGGGGGGGCAATCAGCCCCAGCATTTT. Translation gives CASSLGGGNQPQHF.

The genes are TRBV7-8 and TRBJ1-1; 8 bases line up with TRBD1. Per the germline V gene, CDR1 is SGHVS and CDR2 is FQNEAQ. Unmatched junction bases numbered 4, after V lost 2 bases and J lost 5 bases. The CDR3 is 14 residues long. CDR3 in DNA: TGTGCCAGCAGCTTAAGGACAGGGTGGACTGAAGCTTTCTTT. It translates to CASSLRTGWTEAFF.

This clone was seen a single time. This chain connects TRBV9 to TRBJ1-6, with 10 bases aligning to TRBD1. Germline trimming cut 3 bases from V and 7 bases from J; bases unmatched to any gene: 4. Per germline, CDR1 SGDLS and CDR2 YYNGEE. The CDR3 is 15 amino acids. In nucleotides, the CDR3 is TGTGCCAGCAGCGCTTCGACAGGGGGCAATTCACCCCTCCACTTT. It encodes CASSASTGGNSPLHF.

The chain couples TRBV7-2 to TRBJ1-5, with D perhaps TRBD1 (5 bases). Germline V gene sequence: CDR1 SGHTA, CDR2 FQGNSA. The CDR3 length is 19 residues. V lost 5 bases, J lost 1 base, and 24 bases lay in between. In DNA, the CDR3 is TGTGCCAGCAGCCAACCACGCGGGGGGGGTACGGGAAGCAATCAGCCCCAGCATTTT. Protein product: CASSQPRGGGTGSNQPQHF.